This TCR beta chain was sequenced in a study of CD8+ T cells in alopecia areata. About the research overall: Recipients were roughly 6-10-week-old female C3H/HeJ mice grafted with skin from roughly 6-12-month-old C3H/HeJ donors with spontaneous alopecia.

cDNA prepared by RNA extraction and subsequent reverse transcription served as the template for sequencing. Method: immunoSEQ multiplex PCR; TCRdb's copy keeps in-frame clones and lacks some. The repertoire consists of 270,000 or so clones, none detected only once. Comment on this clone: Genes and germline come from the mouse. The CDR3 end lies 4 residues beyond the end of the read and is filled in from the germline J gene. Other DNA sequences from this sample encode an identical CDR3 as well.

A sort of pooled cutaneous lymph node cells used CD4, CD8alpha, NKG2D, NKG2ACE and other stains. CDR3 length: 14 residues. Germline-derived CDR1 and CDR2 are NSQYPW and LRSPGD (reference sequence). The rearrangement uses TRBV1 and TRBJ2-5, with D possibly being TRBD1 (6 bases). The clonotype comes from a C3H/HeJ mouse with alopecia areata. The mouse strain carries the MHC haplotype H2-k. The sequenced sample was CD4+ T cells sorted from a lymph node. CDR3 amino acids: CTCSAEQGRDTQYF. The sequenced part of the CDR3 DNA is TGCACCTGCAGTGCAGAACAGGGAAGGGAC.